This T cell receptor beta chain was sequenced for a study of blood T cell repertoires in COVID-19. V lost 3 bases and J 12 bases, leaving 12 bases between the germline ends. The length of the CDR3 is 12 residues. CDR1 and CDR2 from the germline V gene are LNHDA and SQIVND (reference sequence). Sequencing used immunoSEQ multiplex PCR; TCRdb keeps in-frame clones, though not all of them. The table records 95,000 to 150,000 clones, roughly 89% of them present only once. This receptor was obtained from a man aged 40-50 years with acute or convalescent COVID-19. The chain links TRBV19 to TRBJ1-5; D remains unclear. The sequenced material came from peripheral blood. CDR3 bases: TGTGCCAGTAGTATCCCCCAAGGGAGCCAGCATTTT. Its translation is CASSIPQGSQHF. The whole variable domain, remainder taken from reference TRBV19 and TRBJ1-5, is DGGITQSPKYLFRKEGQNVTLSCEQNLNHDAMYWYRQDPGQGLRLIYYSQIVNDFQKGDIAEGYSVSREKKESFPLTVTSAQKNPTAFYLCASSIPQGSQHFGDGTRLSIL.